The sequence of this T cell receptor (beta chain) was determined in a study of shared clonotypes between healthy human individuals. With unsorted samples, genomic DNA was obtained from tens of millions of PBMCs. Points on this clone: The antigen is unknown. A far larger clone is one nucleotide away, so this likely arose from a read error.

At a deep level, the assay was run. The protocol was immunoSEQ multiplex PCR, while the TCRdb copy is restricted to in-frame clones and leaves out a portion. The sample holds about half a million clones, 81% seen once. Study findings and constraints: Sampling covered blood only; tissue repertoires likely differ.

The CDR3 runs to 13 residues. Germline CDR1 and CDR2: GTSNPN and SVGIG (reference sequence). Trimming removed 7 bases at V and 3 bases at J, with 16 bases between. V is TRBV30 and J is TRBJ2-7; no clear D gene. The TCR originated in a woman aged 35 to 49 in good health. Some clones in this sample may be carry-over from other donors' samples. The source material was PBMCs. CDR3 loop: CAFRVSANYEQYF. The CDR3 nucleotides read TGTGCCTTTCGAGTGAGTGCCAACTACGAGCAGTACTTC.